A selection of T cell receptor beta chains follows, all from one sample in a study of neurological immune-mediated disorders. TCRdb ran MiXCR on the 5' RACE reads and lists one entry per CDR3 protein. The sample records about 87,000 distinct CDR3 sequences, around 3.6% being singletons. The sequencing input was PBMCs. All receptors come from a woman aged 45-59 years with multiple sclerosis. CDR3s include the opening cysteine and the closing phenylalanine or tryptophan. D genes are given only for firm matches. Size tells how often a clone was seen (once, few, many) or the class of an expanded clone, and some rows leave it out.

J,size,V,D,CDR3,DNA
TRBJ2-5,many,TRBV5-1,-,CASSRDRSQETQYF,TGCGCCAGCAGCCGCGACAGGTCGCAAGAGACCCAGTACTTC
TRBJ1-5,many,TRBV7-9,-,CASSLVGNSNQPQHF,TGTGCCAGCAGCTTAGTAGGGAATAGCAATCAGCCCCAGCATTTT
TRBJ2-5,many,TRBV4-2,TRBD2,CASSQDILAGGETQYF,TGTGCCAGCAGCCAAGATATTTTGGCGGGGGGCGAGACCCAGTACTTC
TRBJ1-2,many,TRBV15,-,CATSSTGLDGYTF,TGTGCCACCAGCAGTACAGGGTTGGATGGCTACACCTTC
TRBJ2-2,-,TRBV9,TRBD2,CASSVEAGGLTGELFF,TGTGCCAGCAGCGTAGAAGCGGGGGGCCTCACCGGGGAGCTGTTTTTT
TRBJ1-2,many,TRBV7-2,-,CASRSTGIYGYTF,TGTGCCAGCAGATCTACGGGGATATATGGCTACACCTTC
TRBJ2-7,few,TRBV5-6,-,CASSLETYSYEQYF,TGTGCCAGCAGCTTGGAGACTTACTCCTACGAGCAGTACTTC
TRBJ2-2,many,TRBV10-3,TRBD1,CAISEPGQDFTGELFF,TGTGCCATCAGTGAGCCGGGACAGGACTTCACCGGGGAGCTGTTTTTT
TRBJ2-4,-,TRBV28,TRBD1,CASSLMRGRNIQYF,TGTGCCAGCAGTTTAATGAGGGGGCGGAACATTCAGTACTTC
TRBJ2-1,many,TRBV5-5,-,CASSSSWTAQFF,TGTGCCAGCAGCTCCTCCTGGACGGCGCAGTTCTTC
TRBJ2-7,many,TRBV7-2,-,CASSLSQGPYEQYF,TGTGCCAGCAGCTTATCTCAGGGGCCCTACGAGCAGTACTTC
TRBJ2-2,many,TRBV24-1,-,CATSDPRTTPGELFF,TGTGCCACCAGTGATCCACGGACTACTCCCGGGGAGCTGTTTTTT
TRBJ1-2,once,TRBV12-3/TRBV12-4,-,CASSITGALTF,TGTGCCAGCAGTATAACGGGGGCACTCACCTTC
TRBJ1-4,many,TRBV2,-,CASIRQEFNEKLFF,TGTGCCAGCATAAGACAGGAATTTAATGAAAAACTGTTTTTT
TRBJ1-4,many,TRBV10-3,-,CAISRDPSWEKLFF,TGTGCCATCAGTCGGGACCCCTCTTGGGAAAAACTGTTTTTT
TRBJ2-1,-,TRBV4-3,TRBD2,CASSQVAGGAEQFF,TGCGCCAGCAGCCAAGTAGCGGGGGGAGCTGAGCAGTTCTTC
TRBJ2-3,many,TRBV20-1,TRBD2,CSARVVESGGPRTDTQYF,TGCAGTGCTAGAGTCGTGGAAAGCGGGGGGCCCCGCACAGATACGCAGTATTTT
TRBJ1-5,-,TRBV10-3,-,CAIKVGTPSNKTQNF,TGTGCCATCAAAGTCGGGACACCGAGCAATAAGACCCAGAATTTT
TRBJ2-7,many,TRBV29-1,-,CSVELQGSPTYEQYF,TGCAGCGTTGAACTACAGGGCTCTCCCACCTACGAGCAGTACTTC
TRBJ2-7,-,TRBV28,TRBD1,CASSPGDRPYEQYF,TGTGCCAGCAGTCCCGGGGACAGACCCTACGAGCAGTACTTC
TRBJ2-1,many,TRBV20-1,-,CSARDTQGFRDNEQFF,TGCAGTGCTAGAGATACGCAGGGATTTCGTGACAATGAGCAGTTCTTC
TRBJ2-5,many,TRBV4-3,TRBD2,CASSQVAGGPTQETQYF,TGCGCCAGCAGCCAAGTCGCGGGGGGCCCCACACAAGAGACCCAGTACTTC
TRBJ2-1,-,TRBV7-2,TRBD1,CASSQDRASYNEQFF,TGTGCCAGCAGCCAGGACAGGGCCTCCTACAATGAGCAGTTCTTC
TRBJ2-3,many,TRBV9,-,CASSATSTDTQYF,TGTGCCAGCAGCGCGACTAGCACAGATACGCAGTATTTT
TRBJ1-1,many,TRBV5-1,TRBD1,CASSLGQGPTEAFF,TGCGCCAGCAGCTTAGGACAGGGACCCACTGAAGCTTTCTTT
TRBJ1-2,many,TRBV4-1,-,CASSRTDTNYGYTF,TGCGCCAGCAGCCGTACCGATACTAACTATGGCTACACCTTC
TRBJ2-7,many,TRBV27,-,CASLISYEQYF,TGTGCCAGCCTTATCTCCTACGAGCAGTACTTC
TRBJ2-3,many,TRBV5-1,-,CASSATGSKIWQYF,TGCGCCAGCAGCGCTACAGGGTCCAAAATCTGGCAGTATTTT
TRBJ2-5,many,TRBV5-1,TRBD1,CASSLEDSGQGIRETQYF,TGCGCCAGCAGCTTGGAGGACTCGGGACAGGGAATAAGGGAGACCCAGTACTTC
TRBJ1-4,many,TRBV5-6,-,CASNPWGDGNEKLFF,TGTGCCAGCAACCCTTGGGGGGACGGCAATGAAAAACTGTTTTTT
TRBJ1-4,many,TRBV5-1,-,CASSLGGNGNEKLFF,TGCGCCAGCAGCTTGGGAGGGAACGGTAATGAAAAACTGTTTTTT
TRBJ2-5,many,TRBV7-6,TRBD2,CASSPTSGDQETQYF,TGTGCCAGCAGTCCAACTAGCGGAGACCAAGAGACCCAGTACTTC
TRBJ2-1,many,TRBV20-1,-,CSAKGGANEQFF,TGCAGTGCTAAGGGGGGGGCCAATGAGCAGTTCTTC
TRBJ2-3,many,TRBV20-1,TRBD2,CSPKATSGFTDTQYF,TGCAGTCCCAAAGCCACTAGCGGTTTCACAGATACGCAGTATTTT
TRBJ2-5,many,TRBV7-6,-,CASSPPGRPETQYF,TGTGCCAGCAGCCCCCCTGGGCGTCCGGAGACCCAGTACTTC
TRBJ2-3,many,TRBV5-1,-,CASSLGRQSDTQYF,TGCGCCAGCAGCTTGGGCAGGCAGTCCGATACGCAGTATTTT
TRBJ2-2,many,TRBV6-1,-,CASIKPGHANTGELFF,TGTGCCAGCATAAAACCGGGGCACGCGAACACCGGGGAGCTGTTTTTT
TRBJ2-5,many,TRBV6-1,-,CASSEFGGHQETQYF,TGTGCCAGCAGTGAATTCGGGGGTCACCAAGAGACCCAGTACTTC
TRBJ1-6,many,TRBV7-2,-,CASSSRSPRYNRYSPLHF,TGTGCCAGCAGCTCCCGCTCTCCGAGATATAACAGATATTCACCCCTCCACTTT
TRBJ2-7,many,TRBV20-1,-,CSARDAGPYEQYF,TGCAGTGCTAGAGATGCAGGTCCCTACGAGCAGTACTTC
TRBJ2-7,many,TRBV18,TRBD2,CASSPPKLRLAGAPLEQYF,TGTGCCAGCTCACCACCGAAATTACGACTAGCGGGGGCCCCTTTGGAGCAGTACTTC
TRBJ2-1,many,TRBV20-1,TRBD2,CSATLAGERGMRSYNEQFF,TGCAGTGCCACCCTAGCGGGGGAGAGGGGCATGCGGTCCTACAATGAGCAGTTCTTC
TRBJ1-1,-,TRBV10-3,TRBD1,CAIRTGGRTEAFF,TGTGCCATCAGGACAGGGGGGCGCACTGAAGCTTTCTTT
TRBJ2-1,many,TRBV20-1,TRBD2,CSARDPTVAGGRREQFF,TGCAGTGCTAGAGATCCCACCGTAGCGGGGGGCCGAAGAGAGCAGTTCTTC
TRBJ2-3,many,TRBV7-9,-,CASSSRQITDTQYF,TGTGCCAGCAGCTCCAGACAGATTACAGATACGCAGTATTTT
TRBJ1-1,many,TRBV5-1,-,CASGEGRNTEAFF,TGCGCCAGCGGGGAAGGGAGGAACACTGAAGCTTTCTTT
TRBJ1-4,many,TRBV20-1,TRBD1,CSASGSPGQNEKLFF,TGCAGTGCTAGCGGCTCACCGGGACAGAATGAAAAACTGTTTTTT
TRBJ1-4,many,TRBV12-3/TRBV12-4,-,CASSFHATNEKLFF,TGTGCCAGCAGTTTCCATGCAACTAATGAAAAACTGTTTTTT
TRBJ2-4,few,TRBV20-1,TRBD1,CSARARDSLNIQYF,TGCAGTGCTAGGGCTAGGGACAGCTTAAACATTCAGTACTTC
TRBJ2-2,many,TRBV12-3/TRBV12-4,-,CASSPPQGQYTGELFF,TGTGCCAGCAGTCCACCCCAAGGGCAATACACCGGGGAGCTGTTTTTT
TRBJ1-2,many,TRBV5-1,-,CASSLDSGANYGYTF,TGCGCCAGCAGCTTGGACTCGGGTGCGAACTATGGCTACACCTTC
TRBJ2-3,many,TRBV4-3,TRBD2,CASSPVAGGSVDTQYF,TGCGCCAGCAGCCCCGTAGCGGGGGGGTCGGTAGATACGCAGTATTTT
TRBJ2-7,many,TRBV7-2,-,CASSSRTRASQGEQYF,TGTGCCAGCAGCTCCCGGACGAGGGCTTCACAGGGCGAGCAGTACTTC
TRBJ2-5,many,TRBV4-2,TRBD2,CASSQVGLAGGRGETQYF,TGTGCCAGCAGCCAAGTTGGCCTAGCGGGGGGGAGGGGAGAGACCCAGTACTTC
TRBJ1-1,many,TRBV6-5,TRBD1,CASSYSMDRIGTEAFF,TGTGCCAGCAGTTACTCGATGGACAGGATAGGCACTGAAGCTTTCTTT